This TCR beta chain was retrieved from a study of blood T cell repertoires in COVID-19. Unmatched junction bases numbered 9, after V lost 2 bases and J lost 4 bases. This CDR3 has 16 residues. The germline V gene has CDR1 SGHTA and CDR2 FQGNSA. TCRdb keeps only in-frame clones here, not all; method: immunoSEQ multiplex PCR. The profile shows roughly 67,000 clones, 60% to 85% of them singletons. This clone has just one count. The chain is built from TRBV7-2 and TRBJ2-3; 7 nucleotides agree with TRBD1. This sequence was found in a human donor in a cohort sampled during active COVID-19. Specimen: peripheral blood. CDR3 protein: CASSLKGGARADTQYF. DNA for the CDR3: TGTGCCAGCAGCTTAAAAGGGGGCGCAAGGGCAGATACGCAGTATTTT.